This T cell receptor beta chain was obtained from a study of cytomegalovirus exposure and HLA in healthy donors (dated by TCRdb to the late 2010s). About the investigation overall: According to an earlier analysis of 450 to 650 of the donors, 150 million to 200 million T cells yielded 117 million unique TCR beta sequences and 276 Gb of sequence data. An early release that covered several hundred HLA-typed donors contained approximately 300 gigabases of sequencing data and some 87 million unique TCR sequences. Of the approximately 370 genotyped donors, over 80% were placed in the genetic ancestry cluster associated with self-reported Caucasian donors. The study aimed to test whether cataloging public T cell receptors could reveal signatures of past pathogen exposure. The study profiled the T cell repertoires of about 720 subjects by immunosequencing and related them to cytomegalovirus serostatus. In addition to the first cohort of 650 to 750 subjects, a separate validation cohort of some 120 different subjects was used. The study combined high-throughput TCR immunosequencing, statistical association of individual TCRs with disease status, and machine learning to predict cytomegalovirus infection status. To study patterns of TCR occurrence, a later analysis re-analyzed previously published TCR beta repertoires from 700 or so donors and added high-resolution HLA genotyping. Rather than using new phenotypic data, the later analysis identified candidate immune exposures from TCR beta sequences and from how often those sequences occurred across donors. An earlier analysis of 500 to 750 of the donors applied high-throughput TCR beta sequencing to assess whether each TCR beta V gene segment acted as functional or pseudogenic. Donor age, sex, ethnicity and CMV serostatus were compiled alongside the repertoire data. Genome-wide SNP genotypes for about 60% of the 666 donors were used in a later genetic analysis, which treated that subset as a discovery cohort. Every discovery cohort repertoire had been produced on one sequencing platform. HLA typing included class I and class II loci at four-digit resolution. The number of typed donors differed by locus: roughly 629-640 for A, B, C, DRB1 and DQB1; roughly 510 for DQA1; approximately 600 for DPA1; and 400 to 480 for DPB1. Roughly 5 DR-DQ haplotypes were treated as single units for association and clustering because of strong linkage in the cohort. Across around 400 genotyped donors of the cohort, an average of about 250,000 unique TCR beta nucleotide sequences per donor were sequenced, and 15% to 20% of those sequences were non-productive. Study-level results and caveats: A total of 150 or so TCR beta chains were listed by the study as associated with cytomegalovirus. The authors suggested that the approach could potentially be generalized to other disease states and immunological phenotypes. This cohort had only TCR beta chains sequenced, and the lack of alpha or paired-chain data limited which features could be detected. An earlier analysis of approximately 530 of the donors showed that most TCR beta V segments appeared in productive rearrangements either about 87% or about 30% of the time, which broadly matched IMGT annotations. In a later analysis, TCR association rates were found to vary across HLA loci, with the most associated TCRs seen for DRB1 alleles and the fewest for HLA-C alleles. Approximately 16 rarely observed V segments, including chromosome 9 orphons, were excluded from the earlier analysis of a few hundred of the donors because counts were too low. According to a later analysis, most CMV-associated TCR beta chains appeared to be HLA-restricted, and the HLA associations seemed to be driven largely by CMV exposure. Linkage disequilibrium might explain the correlated functional status among segregating V segments, but an unknown experimental factor could not be excluded. A few of the identified cytomegalovirus-associated TCR beta chains were confirmed in vitro to be specific for cytomegalovirus antigens. HLA typing was unavailable for some donors at each locus, so association tests used only the typed subset. Immune exposure information for the cohort was limited to CMV serostatus. At a false discovery rate of 0.05, a later analysis linked approximately 18,000 TCR beta sequences to specific HLA alleles. A cluster of highly shared sequence variants was judged likely to be a technical artifact of the sequencing pipeline. In a later analysis, HLA-associated TCR beta chains were found to be more clonally expanded and to have lower generation probabilities than equally common non-associated chains. The 87-base-pair reads could not distinguish some IMGT-functional V segments, including TRBV6-2 and TRBV6-3, so those segments were excluded. A later genetic analysis associated a missense DCLRE1C variant with V-gene and J-gene trimming of TCR beta chains, and an independent cohort replicated the association. Sequencing depth was assumed to be roughly uniform across donors in the presence/absence analyses, though that assumption may not hold. Several of the top co-occurrence clusters appeared to be linked to parvovirus B19, influenza, CMV and Epstein-Barr virus, according to a later analysis. According to a later genetic analysis, donors in an Asian-associated ancestry cluster had fewer N-insertions in productive TCRs than the approximately 700-donor mean. Assigning TCR associations to individual alleles was difficult when HLA alleles, especially DR and DQ, strongly co-occurred. A further reported finding was that TCR beta sequences accurately predicted the HLA-A and HLA-B alleles for most subjects in the first cohort. Most TCR sequences were seen in very few donors, while some public TCRs were found in many individuals. The classifier was reported to diagnose cytomegalovirus status with high specificity and sensitivity in both the original and validation cohorts.

V loses 0 bases of germline sequence and J loses 5 bases, and the interval between the two ends is 17 bases. Spanning cysteine to phenylalanine, the CDR3 consists of 17 amino acids. The CDR3 DNA has 51 bases and is translated from base 1. Taken from the germline V gene, the CDR1 and CDR2 loops are WSHSY and SAAADI. In total, approximately 700 healthy bone marrow donors made up the cohort. All cohort members were sampled while nominally healthy, although unrecorded immune exposures were likely present. The donor tested CMV seropositive, placing the donor among the 290 or so seropositive members of the cohort. A peripheral blood sample was collected from each donor, and TCR beta sequencing was performed on peripheral blood mononuclear cells. Genomic DNA was extracted from the blood cell samples with the Qiagen DNeasy Blood Extraction Kit. The library came from the immunoSEQ multiplex PCR assay. A mixture of 60 forward primers for TCR Vbeta segments and 13 reverse primers for TCR Jbeta segments was used in the multiplex PCR. The CDR3 region of rearranged TCR beta genes was amplified from genomic DNA by a multiplex PCR assay. The amplified TCR beta libraries were sequenced on the Illumina HiSeq System as 87-base-pair reads. The published analysis was carried out like this. Across the 670 or so repertoires, a later analysis counted roughly 84 million unique TCR beta chains, approximately 10 million of which were shared by at least two donors. Raw reads were error-corrected and collapsed into unique sequences by a nearest-neighbor algorithm in which closely related sequences were merged to remove PCR and sequencing errors. V, D and J gene segments were assigned by aligning CDR3 sequences to IMGT reference sequences. For a sequence to be retained, a match of at least six nucleotides to both a V gene segment and a J gene segment was required. A rearrangement counted as productive if the CDR3 had no stop codons and remained in frame with V and J, and every other rearrangement counted as non-productive. CDR3 was defined by IMGT convention, running from the second conserved V-encoded cysteine to the conserved J-encoded phenylalanine. The earlier analysis of about 500 of the donors excluded sequences that lacked an unambiguous match to a single V gene segment. In an earlier analysis of a few hundred of the donors, V segments were called functional above 56.7% productive rearrangements and were called segregating when the between-donor standard deviation exceeded 5%. To diagnose cytomegalovirus status from the catalog of TCR beta chain sequences, a statistical classification framework was built. In a later analysis, TCR nucleotide sequences were compared against IMGT/GENE-DB human TR gene sequences so that V and J genes could be assigned. Using the TCRdist pipeline, a later analysis assigned CDR3 sequences along with most-parsimonious VDJ recombination scenarios. In a later analysis, every TCR beta chain was defined by the combination of its CDR3 amino acid sequence and its V-gene family, and reads without a unique V-gene family were dropped. As a way to deal with suspected cross-contamination and a sequencing artifact, a later analysis dropped 500 to 700 nucleotide sequences that were highly shared and had low generation probability. In a later analysis, a clonal expansion index was calculated for each public chain from normalized within-repertoire ranks of inferred template counts. A later analysis computed generation probabilities with a VDJ recombination model fitted to out-of-frame rearrangements, and checked the results against IGoR. A later analysis scored TCR-TCR, TCR-HLA and TCR-CMV co-occurrence with hypergeometric tests, applying a repertoire-size bias correction to TCR pairs. To estimate false discovery rates, a later analysis permuted the HLA or CMV assignments 20 times. In a later analysis, co-occurring TCRs were grouped with DBSCAN, and TCRdist sequence similarity was added when clustering was performed within HLA-allele-positive subsets. For co-occurrence clustering, repertoires with fewer than 30,000 or more than 120,000 public chains were excluded, along with roughly 5 repertoires with anomalous nucleotide sharing. What TCRdb holds here is the immuneACCESS table cut down to in-frame rearrangements. Part of the clones is not present; checked against another copy, under half of the missing clones reflect an unresolved V gene, and the others are unexplained. From that table come the V and J calls and clone size; the DNA was used to work out D and trimming. This sample comprises 100,000 to 150,000 clones, 10% to 13% of them detected only once. The ten biggest clones cover roughly 4.6% of the sample.

In regard to this clone: It lacks a known antigen. No much larger clone is present one base from it, and per-base qualities are unavailable.

The clonotype comes from a woman between 18 and 30 years old in good health and CMV-seropositive. The material sequenced was PBMCs. Recombination linked TRBV10-2 to TRBJ2-4, with the D gene uncertain. CDR3 loop: CASSESSAFASENIQYF. The DNA reads as follows: TGCGCCAGCAGTGAGTCGAGTGCTTTCGCTTCCGAAAACATTCAGTACTTC.